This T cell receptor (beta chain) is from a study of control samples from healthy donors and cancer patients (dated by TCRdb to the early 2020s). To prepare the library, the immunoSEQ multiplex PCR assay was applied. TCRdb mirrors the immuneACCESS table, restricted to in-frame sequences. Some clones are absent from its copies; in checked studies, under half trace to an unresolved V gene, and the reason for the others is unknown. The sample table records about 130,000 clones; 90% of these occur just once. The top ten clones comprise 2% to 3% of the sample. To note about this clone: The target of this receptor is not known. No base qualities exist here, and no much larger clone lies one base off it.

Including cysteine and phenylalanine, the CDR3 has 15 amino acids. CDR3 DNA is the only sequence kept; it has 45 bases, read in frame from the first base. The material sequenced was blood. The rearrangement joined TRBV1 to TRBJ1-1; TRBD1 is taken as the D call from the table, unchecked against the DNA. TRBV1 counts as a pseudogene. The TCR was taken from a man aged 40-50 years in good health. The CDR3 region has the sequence CTSSLRDRVGTEAFF. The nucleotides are TGCACCAGCAGCCTCCGGGACAGGGTGGGGACTGAAGCTTTCTTT.